Listed below are T cell receptor beta chains from one sample, sequenced in a study of control samples from healthy donors and cancer patients. The table came from immunoSEQ multiplex PCR; TCRdb's copy has only in-frame clones and leaves some out. The sample records tens of thousands of clones, 80% to 95% being singletons. The specimen was PBMCs. The receptors come from a woman between 40 and 50 years old with lung cancer. Each CDR3 is given with its conserved first and last residue.

>TRBJ2-2|TRBV6-5
CASRDTGELFF
>TRBJ2-7|TRBV7-3
CASSLGSPGNYEQYF
>TRBJ1-1|TRBV2
CASREAGFNTEAFF
>TRBJ1-3|TRBV28
CASSLGGGFSGNTIYF
>TRBJ2-5|TRBV5-4
CASSLGAEETQYF
>TRBJ1-3|TRBV28
CAITGWTSTFNSGNTIYF
>TRBJ1-1|TRBV18
CASSPGTPEYTEAFF
>TRBJ1-1|TRBV6-5
CASSLGVNTEAFF
>TRBJ1-5|TRBV19
CASSIGGLSNQPQHF
>TRBJ2-5|TRBV3-1/TRBV3-2
CASSQVGETQYF
>TRBJ1-2|TRBV12-3/TRBV12-4
CASSLRDRAGYTF
>TRBJ1-2|TRBV18
CASSPQGNYGYTF
>TRBJ1-2|TRBV9
CASSDQGQGLINYGYTF
>TRBJ2-1|TRBV19
CASSMGGYNEQFF
>TRBJ2-1|TRBV23-1
CASSQSRDSLNSHEQFF
>TRBJ1-1|TRBV7-7
CASSPEGARNTEAFF
>TRBJ1-3|TRBV15
CATSRDGPISGNTIYF
>TRBJ1-4|TRBV5-1
CASSSPDRASGLFF
>TRBJ1-1|TRBV3-1/TRBV3-2
CASSFRTVNTEAFF
>TRBJ1-3|TRBV10-3
CAISGGGNSGNTIYF
>TRBJ2-3|TRBV2
CASSALGMDTQYF
>TRBJ1-4|TRBV19
CASSMSINNEKLFF
>TRBJ1-1|TRBV4-1
CASSQLQGSITEAFF
>TRBJ1-6|TRBV5-1
CASNKDSLYNSPLHF
>TRBJ1-6|TRBV19
CASSIDGTGDTSPLHF
>TRBJ2-5|TRBV9
CASSAPTSGLDRETQYF
>TRBJ1-1|TRBV5-4
CASSLNGVRYVEAFF
>TRBJ2-1|TRBV4-1
CASSQLGLAGGNYNEEQFF